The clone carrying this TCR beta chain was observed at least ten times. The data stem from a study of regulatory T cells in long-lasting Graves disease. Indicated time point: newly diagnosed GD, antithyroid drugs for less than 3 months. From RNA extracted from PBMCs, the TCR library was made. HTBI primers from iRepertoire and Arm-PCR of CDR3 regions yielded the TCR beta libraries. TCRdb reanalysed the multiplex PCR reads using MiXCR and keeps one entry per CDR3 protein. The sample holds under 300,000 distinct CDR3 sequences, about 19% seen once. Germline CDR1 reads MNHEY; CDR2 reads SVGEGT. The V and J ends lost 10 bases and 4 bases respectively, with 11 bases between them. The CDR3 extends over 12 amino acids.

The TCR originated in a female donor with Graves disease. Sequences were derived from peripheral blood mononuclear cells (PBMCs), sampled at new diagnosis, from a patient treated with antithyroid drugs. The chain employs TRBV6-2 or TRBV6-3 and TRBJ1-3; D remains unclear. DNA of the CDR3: TGTGCCACCAAATACCACGGAAACACCATATATTTT. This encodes CATKYHGNTIYF.